These 21 T cell receptor beta chains came from one sample sequenced in a study of T cell responses to AZD1222 COVID-19 vaccine. Only in-frame clones appear in the TCRdb table, and some are missing; sequencing was by immunoSEQ multiplex PCR. The data hold roughly 100,000 clones, with nearly 90% observed a single time. The sequences come from peripheral blood, collected 28 days after the second AZD1222 dose. The source of these receptors is an adult who received the AZD1222 COVID-19 vaccine.

This clone showed up just once. V gene TRBV4-2 combines with J gene TRBJ1-2; TRBD1 matches 10 bases. The trim removed 0 bases at V and 4 bases at J, leaving 2 bases unmatched. Germline CDR1 and CDR2: LGHNA and YNFKEQ. The CDR3 spans 15 residues. The CDR3 spells CASSQEGTGAYGYTF. The CDR3 coding sequence is TGTGCCAGCAGCCAAGAGGGGACAGGGGCCTATGGCTACACCTTC.

Here the CDR3 reads CASSGSSIRLEFF. The CDR3 coding sequence is TGTGCCAGCAGTGGGTCTAGTATTAGGCTGGAGTTCTTC. This chain connects TRBV2 to TRBJ2-1, with unresolved D. CDR1 is SNHLY and CDR2 is FYNNEI in the germline V gene. The germline V and J ends were trimmed by 4 bases and 14 bases, with 18 bases remaining between them. The CDR3 length is 13 residues.

The V and J genes are TRBV7-3 and TRBJ2-5, with D possibly being TRBD2 (5 bases). The CDR3 sequence is 15 residues long. Between the trimmed V and J ends, which lost 2 bases and 4 bases, there was a span of 14 bases. Per germline, CDR1 SGHTA and CDR2 FQGTGA. The CDR3 is CASSLGSGRGETQYF. The CDR3 DNA follows: TGTGCCAGCAGCTTAGGATCGGGGAGAGGAGAGACCCAGTACTTC. The whole variable domain, filled in from reference TRBV7-3 and TRBJ2-5, reads GAGVSQTPSNKVTEKGKYVELRCDPISGHTALYWYRQSLGQGPEFLIYFQGTGAADDSGLPNDRFFAVRPEGSVSTLKIQRTERGDSAVYLCASSLGSGRGETQYFGPGTRLLVL.

The V gene is TRBV6-5, the J gene TRBJ2-1; D is unclear. Germline CDR1 MNHEY, CDR2 SVGAGI. The germline V and J ends were trimmed by 6 bases and 10 bases, with 13 bases remaining between them. The CDR3 is 12 residues long. The CDR3 protein is CASSLGNREQFF. The CDR3 region has the DNA TGTGCCAGCAGCCTTGGGAATCGGGAGCAGTTCTTC.

V is TRBV7-2 and J is TRBJ2-3; 13 nucleotides agree with TRBD2. With V trimmed by 1 base and J by 9 bases, 4 bases remained unmatched. Looked up from germline, CDR1 is SGHTA and CDR2 is FQGNSA. The CDR3 loop spans 15 amino acids. CDR3 sequence reads: CASSLELAGGKTQYF. CDR3 coding DNA: TGTGCCAGCAGCTTAGAACTAGCGGGAGGGAAAACGCAGTATTTT. Full variable domain (outside the CDR3, taken from reference TRBV7-2 and TRBJ2-3): GAGVSQSPSNKVTEKGKDVELRCDPISGHTALYWYRQSLGQGLEFLIYFQGNSAPDKSGLPSDRFSAERTGGSVSTLTIQRTQQEDSAVYLCASSLELAGGKTQYFGPGTRLTVL.

J is TRBJ2-1 and V is TRBV19; D is undetermined. Germline V CDR1 and CDR2: LNHDA, SQIVND (reference sequence). CDR3 length equals 15 residues. The germline V and J ends were trimmed by 10 bases and 0 bases, with 16 bases remaining between them. The CDR3 spells CATTLGISSYNEQFF. DNA for the CDR3: TGTGCCACCACCCTTGGCATATCCTCCTACAATGAGCAGTTCTTC.

This clone came up a few times. This chain links TRBV10-3 with TRBJ2-1; no definite D call. The V gene lost 11 bases and the J gene lost 2 bases, with 22 bases spanning the gap. Germline CDR1 and CDR2: ENHRY and SYGVKD. CDR3 length: 16 amino acids. The CDR3 is CASSPHDLKTYNEQFF. CDR3 coding DNA: TGTGCCTCCAGCCCCCACGACCTGAAGACCTACAATGAGCAGTTCTTC.

The chain has TRBV5-1 and TRBJ1-1; no clear D. Per the germline V gene, CDR1 is SGHRS and CDR2 is YFSETQ. This CDR3 is built from 18 residues. The ends were cut back, 0 bases at V and 3 bases at J, with 21 bases in the middle. CDR3 sequence (DNA): TGCGCCAGCAGCTTGGGGGTCGTGTCAGTCCTGTCGGACACTGAAGCTTTCTTT. Translated, it gives CASSLGVVSVLSDTEAFF.

This chain joins TRBV7-6 and TRBJ2-2, with D perhaps being TRBD1 or TRBD2 (5 bases each). V was clipped by 4 bases and J by 5 bases, with 23 bases between them. Germline V gives CDR1 SGHVS, CDR2 FNYEAQ. This CDR3 is 18 amino acids long. Here the CDR3 reads CASSSTKGRREGTGELFF. The CDR3 DNA sequence: TGTGCCAGCAGCTCGACGAAGGGGCGCCGGGAAGGGACCGGGGAGCTGTTTTTT.

V and J are TRBV28 and TRBJ2-7, with D possibly called TRBD1 or TRBD2 (5 bases each). The CDR3 is 17 residues long. With 2 bases removed from V and 5 bases from J, the gap between germline ends came to 22 bases. Germline assignment: CDR1 MDHEN and CDR2 SYDVKM. The CDR3 region has the DNA TGTGCCAGCAGTTTAGAGCTGAGGGCCCCCGGGACCCACGAGCAGTACTTC. Protein sequence: CASSLELRAPGTHEQYF.

The chain employs TRBV19 and TRBJ1-5; the D gene is possibly TRBD1 (6 bases). Germline-derived CDR1 and CDR2 are LNHDA and SQIVND (reference sequence). V was shortened by 2 bases and J by 2 bases, with 13 bases between the two germline ends. The CDR3 totals 16 residues. Written as DNA, the CDR3 is TGTGCCAGTAGTATACGGGGGGCTGTCGGCAATCAGCCCCAGCATTTT. Residues: CASSIRGAVGNQPQHF. The whole variable domain, filled in from reference TRBV19 and TRBJ1-5, reads DGGITQSPKYLFRKEGQNVTLSCEQNLNHDAMYWYRQDPGQGLRLIYYSQIVNDFQKGDIAEGYSVSREKKESFPLTVTSAQKNPTAFYLCASSIRGAVGNQPQHFGDGTRLSIL.

The chain couples TRBV7-3 to TRBJ2-5; 9 positions agree with TRBD2. The length of the CDR3 is 14 residues. Germline CDR1 is SGHTA and CDR2 is FQGTGA. V trimming: 4 bases; J trimming: 4 bases; junction bases outside the gene matches: 4. Here the CDR3 DNA reads TGTGCCAGCAGCTCCCTAGCGGGGATAGAGACCCAGTACTTC. Amino acids: CASSSLAGIETQYF.

This clone was observed a single time. The rearrangement uses TRBV10-3 and TRBJ2-7, with a tentative D call TRBD2 (5 bases). This CDR3 spans 13 amino acids. CDR1 and CDR2 from the germline V gene are ENHRY and SYGVKD. Trimming cost V 10 bases and J 3 bases, with 16 bases left between them. The CDR3 nucleotides are TGTGCCAGTGGCCGAGAGGGTGACTACGAGCAGTACTTC. Translating it yields CASGREGDYEQYF.

V usage is TRBV4-2 and J usage is TRBJ2-7, with TRBD2 identical over 12 bases. V lost 0 bases and J lost 4; bases outside the gene matches: 4. This CDR3 is built from 16 residues. Looked up from germline, CDR1 is LGHNA and CDR2 is YNFKEQ. The CDR3 sequence: CASSQDLAGGPYEQYF. As DNA, the CDR3 is TGTGCCAGCAGCCAAGATCTAGCGGGAGGGCCTTACGAGCAGTACTTC.

The gene calls are TRBV10-3 and TRBJ2-7, with TRBD2 identical over 9 bases. V lost 0 bases and J lost 4; bases outside the gene matches: 4. Per germline, CDR1 ENHRY and CDR2 SYGVKD. The CDR3 is 15 amino acids. The CDR3 protein is CAISESHGLAYEQYF. The CDR3, as DNA: TGTGCCATCAGTGAGTCGCACGGACTAGCGTACGAGCAGTACTTC.

The chain recombines TRBV4-1 with TRBJ2-7; 9 bases line up with TRBD1. The trim removed 3 bases at V and 4 bases at J, leaving 7 bases unmatched. CDR3 size: 15 residues. Germline loops: CDR1 MGHRA, CDR2 YSYEKL. CDR3: CASSQLQGALYEQYF. As DNA, the CDR3 is TGCGCCAGCAGCCAGCTACAGGGGGCGTTATACGAGCAGTACTTC.

This chain joins TRBV6-5 and TRBJ2-7; D is uncertain. The germline gives CDR1 MNHEY, CDR2 SVGAGI. The CDR3 covers 12 residues. The V end was cut by 9 bases, the J end by 5 bases, with 14 bases between. CDR3 nucleotides: TGTGCCAGTAAAACGGGTAGTAACGAGCAGTACTTC. It encodes CASKTGSNEQYF.

V usage is TRBV19 and J usage is TRBJ2-6; D not resolved. Germline V gene data show CDR1 as LNHDA and CDR2 as SQIVND (reference sequence). CDR3 length: 14 residues. Trimming cost V 4 bases and J 0 bases, with 4 bases left between them. DNA of the CDR3: TGTGCCAGTAGTAAGGACTCTGGGGCCAACGTCCTGACTTTC. Translated: CASSKDSGANVLTF. Based on the CDR3 plus reference TRBV19 and TRBJ2-6, the full variable domain is DGGITQSPKYLFRKEGQNVTLSCEQNLNHDAMYWYRQDPGQGLRLIYYSQIVNDFQKGDIAEGYSVSREKKESFPLTVTSAQKNPTAFYLCASSKDSGANVLTFGAGSRLTVL.

Only one count was recorded for this clone. The chain employs TRBV5-1 and TRBJ2-7; D gene unclear. The CDR3 is 12 amino acids. V dropped 0 bases and J dropped 5 bases, with 6 bases sitting between them. The germline gives CDR1 SGHRS, CDR2 YFSETQ. CDR3 amino acids: CASSLGWDEQYF. The DNA of the CDR3 is TGCGCCAGCAGCTTGGGGTGGGACGAGCAGTACTTC. The variable domain in full, with the rest retrieved from reference TRBV5-1 and TRBJ2-7, is KAGVTQTPRYLIKTRGQQVTLSCSPISGHRSVSWYQQTPGQGLQFLFEYFSETQRNKGNFPGRFSGRQFSNSRSEMNVSTLELGDSALYLCASSLGWDEQYFGPGTRLTVT.

The chain is built from TRBV5-6 and TRBJ1-2; no clear D. V was pared by 4 bases and J by 5 bases, with 18 bases between. The CDR3 loop spans 15 amino acids. From germline, CDR1 is SGHDT and CDR2 YYEEEE. CDR3 loop: CASSHGQTGVYGYTF. CDR3 DNA sequence: TGTGCCAGCAGCCATGGGCAGACGGGCGTTTATGGCTACACCTTC.

The chain couples TRBV2 to TRBJ1-4; 9 nucleotides agree with TRBD1. Trimming cost V 6 bases and J 8 bases; bases outside gene matches: 4. The CDR3 has 13 residues. CDR1 and CDR2 from the germline V gene are SNHLY and FYNNEI. The CDR3 coding sequence is TGTGCCAGCAGAGGGACAGGGAGGGAAAAACTGTTTTTT. This gives the protein CASRGTGREKLFF.